This T cell receptor (beta chain) was retrieved from a study of CD4+ T cells in melanoma (dated by TCRdb to between 2021 and 2024). Background for the entire study: Neoantigen-specific CD4+ T cells in human melanoma were what the study investigated. What the work shows at the level of the full study, not this receptor alone: The report described a correlation between neoantigen-specific CD4+ T cells and the function of CD8+ T cells, macrophages and B cells. Neoantigen-specific CD4+ T cells in melanoma were reported to show diverse differentiation states.

Patients with melanoma were used as donors. Points on this clone: This clone's antigen is unknown. One base away there is no much larger clone; base qualities are not given.

Receptor amplification or capture employed the immunoSEQ multiplex PCR assay. This is the immuneACCESS table as TCRdb keeps it, with only in-frame sequences that have V and J called. A part of the clones is gone; compared with another copy, unresolved V genes explain less than half, and the rest is unexplained. The sample table records about 9,900 clones; approximately 68% of these occur just once. The ten largest clones represent roughly 15% of the sample. Sequencing input: cells from a culture (not recorded whether cultured in vitro). This TCR derives from a human donor with melanoma.

The CDR3 reads as follows: CASGLGRRGGIRAVGYEKLFF. The DNA sequence is TGTGCTAGTGGTTTGGGCCGGCGGGGAGGGATTCGGGCTGTTGGTTACGAAAAACTGTTTTTT. This receptor chain uses TRBV12-5 and TRBJ1-4, with no D gene named confidently. The germline V gene yields LGHNT for CDR1 and FRNRAP for CDR2. The cysteine opens and the phenylalanine closes a CDR3 of 21 amino acids. Solely the CDR3 DNA is kept, with 63 bases framed from the first base. The V end loses 1 base and the J end loses 8 bases, and a stretch of 32 bases separates them. The CDR3, completed at both ends by the reference TRBV12-5 and TRBJ1-4 genes, gives the full variable domain DARVTQTPRHKVTEMGQEVTMRCQPILGHNTVFWYRQTMMQGLELLAYFRNRAPLDDSGMPKDRFSAEMPDATLATLKIQPSEPRDSAVYFCASGLGRRGGIRAVGYEKLFFGSGTQLSVL.